Following are 2 T cell receptor beta chains from one sample sequenced in a study of T-cell reconstitution after alpha-beta-depleted transplantation in children. It was with unique molecular identifiers that the TCRbeta library was prepared. One entry per CDR3 protein, called by TCRdb with MiXCR from the PCR reads. The top ten hold roughly 15% of the sample, which has about 600,000 distinct CDR3 sequences, around 23% seen once. The material sequenced was PBMCs, mostly from graft donor cells, taken 360 days after TCRalphabeta/CD19-depleted stem cell transplant. These receptors all come from a boy younger than two who had a stem cell transplant for acute myeloid leukemia, so the T cells may come from the graft donor.

J is TRBJ2-2 and V is TRBV25-1; D is possibly TRBD2 (5 bases). This CDR3 region has 15 residues. Trimming shortened V by 6 bases and J by 11 bases, and 22 bases separated the two germline ends. CDR1 and CDR2 from the germline V gene are MGHDK and SYGVNS. The CDR3 here is CASSSGPLRSGELFF. For the CDR3, the DNA is TGTGCCAGCAGCAGTGGTCCGCTCCGGAGCGGAGAGCTGTTTTTT.

This clonotype was picked up many times. J is TRBJ1-5 and V is TRBV20-1; 7 bases match TRBD1. Germline CDR1 and CDR2: DFQATT and SNEGSKA (reference sequence). Germline trimming cut 2 bases from V and 3 bases from J; bases unmatched to any gene: 7. This CDR3 is 15 amino acids long. CDR3 nucleotides: TGCAGTGCTAGAACCGGGACAGCTCTCAATCAGCCCCAGCATTTT. It is translated as CSARTGTALNQPQHF.